This TCR beta chain is drawn from a study of spatial heterogeneity in lung cancer (dated by TCRdb to the late 2010s). General notes on the study: More beta-chain than alpha-chain transcripts were consistently detected, likely reflecting higher beta-chain transcript abundance. In the raw uncorrected reads, each unique combination of TCR and UMI appeared on average more than ten times. In non-small cell lung cancer, the study quantitatively compared TCR alpha and beta repertoires across several tumor regions, matched nontumor lung, and blood. TCR repertoire features were related to nonsynonymous mutation counts determined by whole-exome sequencing of tumor tissue. Both alpha and beta chains were TCR-sequenced in 200 or so tumor regions, roughly 70 matched nontumor lung samples and 45 to 60 PBMC samples obtained at surgery.

Trimming removed 2 bases from V and 4 bases from J, leaving 12 bases between the germline ends. The CDR3 goes from the cysteine to the phenylalanine over 14 residues. The read is trimmed to its CDR3 DNA, 42 bases read in frame from base 1. Looking up the germline V gene yields CDR1 SGHRS and CDR2 YFSETQ. The library was produced with 5' RACE. TCRdb shows the sequencer as NextSeq 500. The TCR library protocol attached a unique molecular identifier to each TCR cDNA molecule to allow correction of PCR and sequencing errors. In the source study's methods: TCR identification, UMI-based error correction and CDR3 extraction were all carried out with Decombinator tools. TCRs above a frequency of 2 per 1,000, corresponding to the top 1% of the tumor frequency distribution, were defined as expanded. Each repertoire was subsampled 100 times to 5,000 TCRs, after which Renyi diversity was computed with the R vegan package. CDR3 similarity networks were built from amino acid triplet string-kernel similarity, with CDR3s being connected when pairwise similarity was above 0.82. Starting from the raw public reads, TCRdb applied fastp trimming at Q25, assembled clones with MiXCR and retained in-frame beta chains. Every distinct CDR3 protein forms one entry, paired with its most common genes and DNA. TCRdb, not the authors, supplied the V and J calls. For this sample there are more than 85,000 distinct CDR3 sequences; around 10% appear just once. The top ten constitute 6.5% to 8.5% of the sample.

This clonotype turned up a few times. No antigen is known for it. No base-level quality is on record; no much larger clone is a single base apart. This specimen's time point label, per the study, means: sample taken at primary tumor resection. TCR sequencing used whole RNA extracted from tumor and nontumor lung tissue, or from cryopreserved PBMC samples, without cell sorting. The donors were 60 to 80 patients from the lung TRACERx cohort who had early-stage, untreated non-small cell lung cancer. A patient was chosen for TCR sequencing only when enough RNA was available from at least two tumor regions. Points the paper makes about the study in general: Confirming at a functional level the hypothesis that regional TCRs recognize regional mutations was considered to require additional single-cell paired TCR alpha and beta sequencing. Ubiquitous expanded tumor TCRs were detected in blood more often at tumor resection than at routine follow-up.

The sequenced sample was PBMCs, obtained at surgery. The chain is assembled from TRBV5-1 and TRBJ2-5, with TRBD2 perhaps the D gene, on 6 matching bases. The sequence was obtained from a male donor with early-stage non-small cell lung cancer. The CDR3 region: CASSFGGGGETQYF. The DNA sequence is given as TGCGCCAGCAGCTTCGGGGGAGGAGGAGAGACCCAGTACTTC.